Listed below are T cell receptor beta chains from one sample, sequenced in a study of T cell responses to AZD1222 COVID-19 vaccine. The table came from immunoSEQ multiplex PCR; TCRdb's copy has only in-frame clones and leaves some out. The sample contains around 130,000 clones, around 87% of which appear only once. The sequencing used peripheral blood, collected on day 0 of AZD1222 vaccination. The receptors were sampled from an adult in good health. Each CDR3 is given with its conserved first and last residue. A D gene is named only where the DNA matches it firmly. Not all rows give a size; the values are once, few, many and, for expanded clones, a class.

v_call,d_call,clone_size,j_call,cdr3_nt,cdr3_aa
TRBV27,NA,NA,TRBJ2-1,TGTGCCAGCAGGGGTAGCGCCCAAAACGATGAGCAGTTCTTC,CASRGSAQNDEQFF
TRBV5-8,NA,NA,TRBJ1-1,TGTGCCAGCAGCCCGACAGGACCTGACACTGAAGCTTTCTTT,CASSPTGPDTEAFF
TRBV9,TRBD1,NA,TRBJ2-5,TGTGCCAGCAGCGCATGGGACAGCTACCAAGAGACCCAGTACTTC,CASSAWDSYQETQYF
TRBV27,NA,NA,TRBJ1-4,TGTGCCAGCAGTTTTCCTGGTGGGAAACTGTTTTTT,CASSFPGGKLFF
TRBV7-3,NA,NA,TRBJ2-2,TGTGCCAGCAGCTTTTACGCCAAAGGCACCGGGGAGCTGTTTTTT,CASSFYAKGTGELFF
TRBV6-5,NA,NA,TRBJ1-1,TGTGCCAGCAGGCCCCCGGGAAGGGGTGAAGCTTTCTTT,CASRPPGRGEAFF
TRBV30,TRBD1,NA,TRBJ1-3,TGTGCCTGGAGTGCTGGGGACAGCTCTGGAAACACCATATATTTT,CAWSAGDSSGNTIYF
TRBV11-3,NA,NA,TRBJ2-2,TGTGCCAGCAGCAAGAGCCTTAACACCGGGGAGCTGTTTTTT,CASSKSLNTGELFF
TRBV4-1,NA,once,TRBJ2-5,TGCGCCAGCAGCCTTCAGGAGGGGGGCCTAGGGACCCAGTACTTC,CASSLQEGGLGTQYF
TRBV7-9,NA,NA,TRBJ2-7,TGTGCCAGCAGTAGCGCCGGGGCCAAGTTCCAGCAGTACTTC,CASSSAGAKFQQYF
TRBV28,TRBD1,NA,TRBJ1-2,TGTGCCAGCAGTTTAGGGACAGGGAGTGGCTACACCTTC,CASSLGTGSGYTF
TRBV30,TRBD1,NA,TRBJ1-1,TGTGCCTGGAGTCTACAGGGGGCTAGTGAAGCTTTCTTT,CAWSLQGASEAFF
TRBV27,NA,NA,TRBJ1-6,TGTGCCAGCCGGGGTCGGGAATATAATTCACCCCTCCACTTT,CASRGREYNSPLHF
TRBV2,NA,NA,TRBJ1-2,TGTGCCAGCACCCTCGGGAATGGCTACACCTTC,CASTLGNGYTF
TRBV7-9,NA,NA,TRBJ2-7,TGTGCCAGCAGCTTAGTTGGCCCAGGGTACGAGCAGTACTTC,CASSLVGPGYEQYF
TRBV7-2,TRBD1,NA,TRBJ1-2,TGTGCCAGCAGCAAACAGGGGAACTATGGCTACACCTTC,CASSKQGNYGYTF
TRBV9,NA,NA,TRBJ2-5,TGTGCCAGCAGCGCAGGGACTGTCCAAGAGACCCAGTACTTC,CASSAGTVQETQYF
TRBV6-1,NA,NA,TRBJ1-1,TGTGCCAGCAGTGCATCCTTTTTGGGACAAGTTAACACTGAAGCTTTCTTT,CASSASFLGQVNTEAFF
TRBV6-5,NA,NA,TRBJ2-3,TGTGCCAGCAGTTATAGGAGCACAGATACGCAGTATTTT,CASSYRSTDTQYF
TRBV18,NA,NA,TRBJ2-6,TGTGCCAGCTCACCAGGGGCTGGGGCCAACGTCCTGACTTTC,CASSPGAGANVLTF
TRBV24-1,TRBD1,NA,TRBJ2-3,TGTGCCACCAGTGATCCGGGACAGTTCACAGATACGCAGTATTTT,CATSDPGQFTDTQYF
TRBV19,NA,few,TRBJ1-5,TGTGCCAGTAGTGTAGGGAGACAGGGCAATCAGCCCCAGCATTTT,CASSVGRQGNQPQHF
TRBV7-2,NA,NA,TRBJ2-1,TGTGCCAGCAGCTTACAGGAGGGGTCCTACAATGAGCAGTTCTTC,CASSLQEGSYNEQFF
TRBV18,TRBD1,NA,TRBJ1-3,TGTGCCAGCTCACCGATGGCCCAGGGGGCATTTGGAAACACCATATATTTT,CASSPMAQGAFGNTIYF
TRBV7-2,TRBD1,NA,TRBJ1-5,TGTGCCAGCAGCTTATCAGGGGGAGCCTATAGGCCCCAGCATTTT,CASSLSGGAYRPQHF
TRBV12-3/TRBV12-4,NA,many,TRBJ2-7,TGTGCCAGCAGTAGATACTACGAGCAGTACTTC,CASSRYYEQYF
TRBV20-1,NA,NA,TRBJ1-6,TGCAGTGCTAGTAGGACACTAACCCTAAATTCACCCCTCCACTTT,CSASRTLTLNSPLHF
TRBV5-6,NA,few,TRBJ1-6,TGTGCCAGCAGCTCCAGGGAGTGGTACTATAATTCACCCCTCCACTTT,CASSSREWYYNSPLHF
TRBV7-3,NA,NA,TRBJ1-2,TGTGCCAGCAGCCCCCCAGAGGGGCCGAACTATGGCTACACCTTC,CASSPPEGPNYGYTF